The subject of this entry is one TCR beta chain. Participant ages covered roughly 18 to 89 years across 24 US areas. Cohort allocation depended upon clinical history that participants reported. The CDR3 runs 16 residues. Germline V gene sequence: CDR1 SEHNR, CDR2 FQNEAQ (reference sequence). Trimming removed 5 bases from V and 4 bases from J, with 18 bases in between. These data are taken from a study of blood T cell repertoires in COVID-19. Study-wide context: Acute and convalescent COVID-19 specimens originated in the United States, Italy and Spain.

The assay was immunoSEQ multiplex PCR, and TCRdb's table has in-frame clones only and misses some. The table lists roughly 150,000 clones, 75% to 90% of them singletons. The J gene is TRBJ2-1, the V gene TRBV7-9, with D perhaps matching TRBD2 (5 bases). The sequence came from a man in his fifties or sixties in a cohort exposed to, infected with or recovered from COVID-19 (not recorded which). The sequenced material came from PBMCs or T cells enriched from blood (not recorded which). CDR3 sequence reads: CASSPRIRGLYNEQFF. In DNA, the CDR3 is TGTGCCAGCAGCCCTCGAATTCGCGGGCTATACAATGAGCAGTTCTTC.